This T cell receptor beta chain emerged from a study of CD8 T cells in ankylosing spondylitis. Study-wide points: Blood from ankylosing spondylitis patients appeared to carry a characteristic roughly eight-variant TCR beta motif.

This clonotype showed up just a few times. Its antigen is still unknown. TCRdb recomputed calls from the 5' RACE reads with MiXCR, one row per CDR3 protein. The table shows 340,000 or so distinct CDR3 sequences, with 14% to 15% occurring only once. V lost 5 bases, J lost 5 bases, and 3 bases stayed unmatched. This CDR3 spans 12 amino acids. CDR1 and CDR2 from the germline V gene are DFQATT and SNEGSKA (reference sequence). This receptor was obtained from a male donor with ankylosing spondylitis or in good health (not recorded which). Specimen: blood, either unsorted or a sorted T cell fraction (not recorded which). V usage is TRBV20-1 and J usage is TRBJ2-1; 7 nucleotides align to TRBD1. Here the CDR3 DNA reads TGCAGTGCTCTGACAGGGAACAATGAGCAGTTCTTC. The encoded protein is CSALTGNNEQFF.